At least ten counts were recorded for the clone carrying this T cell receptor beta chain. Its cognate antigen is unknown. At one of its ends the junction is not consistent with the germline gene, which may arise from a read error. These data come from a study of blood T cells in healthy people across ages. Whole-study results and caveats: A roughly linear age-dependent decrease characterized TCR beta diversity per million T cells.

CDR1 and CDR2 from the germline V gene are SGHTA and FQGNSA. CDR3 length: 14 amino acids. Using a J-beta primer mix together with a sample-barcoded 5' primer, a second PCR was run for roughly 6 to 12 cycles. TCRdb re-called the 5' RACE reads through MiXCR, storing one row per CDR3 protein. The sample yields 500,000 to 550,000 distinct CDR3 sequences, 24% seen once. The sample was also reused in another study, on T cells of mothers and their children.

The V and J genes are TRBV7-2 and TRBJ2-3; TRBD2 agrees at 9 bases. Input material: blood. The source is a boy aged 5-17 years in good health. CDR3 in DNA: TGTGCCAGCAGCCTAGCGGGGCTCACAGATACGCAGTATTTT. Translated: CASSLAGLTDTQYF.